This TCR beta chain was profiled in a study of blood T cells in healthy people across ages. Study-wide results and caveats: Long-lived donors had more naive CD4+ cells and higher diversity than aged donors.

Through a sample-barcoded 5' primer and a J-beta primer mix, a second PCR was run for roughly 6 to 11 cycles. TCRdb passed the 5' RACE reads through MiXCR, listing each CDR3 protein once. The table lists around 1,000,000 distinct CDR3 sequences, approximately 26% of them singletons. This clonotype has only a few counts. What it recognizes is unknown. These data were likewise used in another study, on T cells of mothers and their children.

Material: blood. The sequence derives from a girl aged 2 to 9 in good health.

CDR3 DNA sequence: TGCAGTCCTGAACCGGGACTAGGGTTTGGCGAGCAGTACTTC. Residues: CSPEPGLGFGEQYF. V gene TRBV20-1 combines with J gene TRBJ2-5, with 8 bases matching TRBD2. Near its end, the DNA agrees better with TRBJ2-7, so the J call may be wrong. CDR1 and CDR2 (germline): DFQATT, SNEGSKA (reference sequence). The CDR3 sequence is 14 residues long.